This TCR beta chain was sequenced for a study of shared clonotypes between healthy human individuals. Findings and caveats of the study: On the whole, naive subsets had larger estimated richness than memory subsets had. There were few donors, and this limited the genetic and exposure-history diversity represented.

Concerning this clone: What it recognizes is unknown. The sample has other DNA sequences that encode this CDR3 too.

Donors had no recently reported acute infections or vaccinations and were HIV-negative. CD4+ cells underwent separation, giving CD45RA+ naive and CD45RA-negative memory subsets. Libraries were prepared by immunoSEQ multiplex PCR; TCRdb keeps only in-frame clonotypes and omits some of them. The sample records 2 million to 2.5 million clones, 90% to 95% being singletons. This CDR3 is 14 amino acids long. The V end lost 4 bases, the J end lost 0 bases, and 11 bases lay between the germline ends. The V gene's germline CDR1 is SGHRS and CDR2 YFSETQ. This receptor was obtained from a man aged 18 to 29 in good health. What was sequenced was naive CD4+ T cells sorted from blood. Regarding subset: CD45RA+ positively selected. The chain links TRBV5-1 to TRBJ2-7; D is ambiguous. The CDR3 sequence is CASSPGPSSYEQYF. The CDR3 coding sequence is TGCGCCAGCAGCCCGGGTCCGAGCTCCTACGAGCAGTACTTC.